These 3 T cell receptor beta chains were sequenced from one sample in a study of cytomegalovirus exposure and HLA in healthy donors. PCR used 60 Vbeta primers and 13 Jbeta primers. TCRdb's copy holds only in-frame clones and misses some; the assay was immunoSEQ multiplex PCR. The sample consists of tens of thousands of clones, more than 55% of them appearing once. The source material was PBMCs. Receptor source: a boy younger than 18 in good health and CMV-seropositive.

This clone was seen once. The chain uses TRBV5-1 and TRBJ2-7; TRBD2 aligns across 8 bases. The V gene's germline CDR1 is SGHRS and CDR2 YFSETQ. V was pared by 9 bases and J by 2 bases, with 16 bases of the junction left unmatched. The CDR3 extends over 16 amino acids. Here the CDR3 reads CATTISGGGSPYEQYF. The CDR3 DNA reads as TGCGCCACCACTATATCCGGGGGGGGCAGCCCCTACGAGCAGTACTTC.

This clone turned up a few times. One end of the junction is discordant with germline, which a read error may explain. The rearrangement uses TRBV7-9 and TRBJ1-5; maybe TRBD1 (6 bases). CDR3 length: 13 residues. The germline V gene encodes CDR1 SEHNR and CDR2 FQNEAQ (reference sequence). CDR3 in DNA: TGTGCCAGCAGCAGGGGGAAGGATCAGCCCCAGAATTTT. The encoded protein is CASSRGKDQPQNF.

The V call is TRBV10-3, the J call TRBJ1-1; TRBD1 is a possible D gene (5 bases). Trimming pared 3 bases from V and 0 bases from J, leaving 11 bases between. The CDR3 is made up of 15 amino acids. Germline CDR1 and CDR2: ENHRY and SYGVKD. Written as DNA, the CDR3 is TGTGCCATCAGTGATTCAGGGCGCCTGAACACTGAAGCTTTCTTT. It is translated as CAISDSGRLNTEAFF.